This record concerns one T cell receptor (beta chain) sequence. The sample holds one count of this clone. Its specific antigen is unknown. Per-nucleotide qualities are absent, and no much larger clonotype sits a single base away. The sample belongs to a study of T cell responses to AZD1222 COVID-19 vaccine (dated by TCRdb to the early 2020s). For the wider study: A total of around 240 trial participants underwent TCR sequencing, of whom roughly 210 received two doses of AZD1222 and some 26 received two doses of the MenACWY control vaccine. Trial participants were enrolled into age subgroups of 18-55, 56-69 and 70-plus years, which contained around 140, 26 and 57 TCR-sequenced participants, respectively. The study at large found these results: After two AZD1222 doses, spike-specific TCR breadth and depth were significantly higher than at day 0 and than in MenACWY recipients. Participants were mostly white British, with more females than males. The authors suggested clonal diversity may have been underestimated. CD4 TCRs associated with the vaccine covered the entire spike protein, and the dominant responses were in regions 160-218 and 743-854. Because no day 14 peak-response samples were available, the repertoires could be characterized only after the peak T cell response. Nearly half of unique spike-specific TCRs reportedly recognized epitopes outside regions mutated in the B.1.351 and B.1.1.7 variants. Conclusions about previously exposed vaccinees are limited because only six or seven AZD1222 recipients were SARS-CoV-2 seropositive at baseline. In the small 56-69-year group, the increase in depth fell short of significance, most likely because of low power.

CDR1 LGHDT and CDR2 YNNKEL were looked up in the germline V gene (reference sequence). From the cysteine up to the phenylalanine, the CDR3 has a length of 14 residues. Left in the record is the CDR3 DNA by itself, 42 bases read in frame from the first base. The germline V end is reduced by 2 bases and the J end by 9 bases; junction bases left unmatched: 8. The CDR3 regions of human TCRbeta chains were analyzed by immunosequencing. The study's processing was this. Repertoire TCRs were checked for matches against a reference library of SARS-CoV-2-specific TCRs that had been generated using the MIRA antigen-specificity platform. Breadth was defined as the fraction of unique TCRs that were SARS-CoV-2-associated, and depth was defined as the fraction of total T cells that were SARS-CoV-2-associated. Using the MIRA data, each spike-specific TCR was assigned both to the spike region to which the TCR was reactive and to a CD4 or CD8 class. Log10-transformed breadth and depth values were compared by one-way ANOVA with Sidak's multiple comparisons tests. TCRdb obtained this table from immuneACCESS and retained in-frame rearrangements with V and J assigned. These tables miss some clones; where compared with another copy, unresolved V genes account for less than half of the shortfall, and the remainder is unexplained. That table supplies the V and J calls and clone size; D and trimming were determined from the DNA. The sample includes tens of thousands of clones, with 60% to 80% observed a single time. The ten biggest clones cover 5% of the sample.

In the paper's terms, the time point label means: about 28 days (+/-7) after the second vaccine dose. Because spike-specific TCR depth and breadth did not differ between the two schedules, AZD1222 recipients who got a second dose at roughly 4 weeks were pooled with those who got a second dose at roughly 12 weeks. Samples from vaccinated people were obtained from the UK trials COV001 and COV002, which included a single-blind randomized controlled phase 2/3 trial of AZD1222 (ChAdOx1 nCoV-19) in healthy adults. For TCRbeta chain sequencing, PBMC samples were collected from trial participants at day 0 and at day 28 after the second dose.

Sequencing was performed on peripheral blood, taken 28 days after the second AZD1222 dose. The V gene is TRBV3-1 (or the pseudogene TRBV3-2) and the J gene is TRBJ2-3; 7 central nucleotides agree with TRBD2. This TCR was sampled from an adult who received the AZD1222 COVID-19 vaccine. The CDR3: CASSQWEGMQTQYF. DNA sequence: TGTGCCAGCAGCCAATGGGAGGGAATGCAGACGCAGTATTTT.